A selection of T cell receptor beta chains follows, all from one sample in a study of cytomegalovirus exposure and HLA in healthy donors. Repertoires were generated with immunoSEQ multiplex PCR, while TCRdb's copy carries only in-frame clones and drops some. The data show over 85,000 clones, around 73% seen once. The material sequenced was PBMCs. The receptors were gathered from a female donor in good health and CMV-seronegative. CDR3s leave out the opening cysteine and the closing phenylalanine or tryptophan. A D gene is named only where the DNA matches it firmly.

>TRBV2|TRBJ2-7|TRBD2
ASRKEREHEQY
>TRBV5-1|TRBJ2-7|-
ASSLGYSVGEQY
>TRBV19|TRBJ2-7|TRBD2
ASSSDWGGEQY
>TRBV28|TRBJ1-5|TRBD1
ASSLQGDQPQH
>TRBV6-1|TRBJ1-4|TRBD1
ASSEQPLPGQGTEKLF
>TRBV5-1|TRBJ2-7|-
ASGSGRDLYEQY
>TRBV30|TRBJ1-1|-
AWTPSGAPTEAF
>TRBV9|TRBJ2-1|TRBD2
ASSELAGEYNEQF
>TRBV2|TRBJ2-7|TRBD2
ASSDFLAATYEQY
>TRBV4-1|TRBJ2-7|TRBD1
ASSQRTGSYEQY
>TRBV30|TRBJ1-1|TRBD1
ASYGDRATEAF
>TRBV30|TRBJ2-3|TRBD2
AWSAGTSGSTDTQY
>TRBV9|TRBJ1-1|TRBD1
ASSGVIGTGGTEAF
>TRBV19|TRBJ2-1|TRBD2
ASRTLAGLDYNEQF
>TRBV6-4|TRBJ2-3|TRBD2
ASSDSSSGGLDTQY
>TRBV4-3|TRBJ1-6|-
ASSQDMGQSSPLH
>TRBV11-2|TRBJ2-5|TRBD2
ASRFTSGGPQETQY
>TRBV9|TRBJ1-1|-
ASSVVDGVNTEAF
>TRBV4-3|TRBJ2-5|-
ASSQDLTRGDLQETQY
>TRBV7-6|TRBJ2-7|TRBD1
ASSTPGQGSTYD
>TRBV6-6|TRBJ2-5|TRBD2
ASGAAGVQETQY
>TRBV5-4|TRBJ2-7|TRBD2
ASSPGLAGVRRGREQY
>TRBV9|TRBJ1-6|TRBD1
ASSSGQGKNSPLH
>TRBV7-2|TRBJ1-1|-
ASSPTNRQAGRGEAF
>TRBV10-2|TRBJ2-7|TRBD2
ASSGTSGRSYEQY
>TRBV19|TRBJ2-1|-
ASSIVTRSPYNEQF
>TRBV9|TRBJ1-6|-
ASSEKDIHNSPLH
>TRBV6-5|TRBJ1-1|-
ASSYAGGGRTEAF
>TRBV28|TRBJ2-7|-
ASSFTAGYEQY
>TRBV28|TRBJ2-2|-
ASSLVSTGELF
>TRBV28|TRBJ2-5|TRBD1
ASSSRQGASQETQY
>TRBV28|TRBJ1-5|-
ASRPPAWGGGNQPQH
>TRBV10-3|TRBJ2-1|TRBD2
AISGVAGDYNEQF
>TRBV6-4|TRBJ2-7|TRBD2
AKSRVTSGGAGYEQY
>TRBV6-1|TRBJ2-5|-
ASSPRRQVHETQY
>TRBV6-5|TRBJ1-2|-
ASSLDRVYGYT
>TRBV11-3|TRBJ1-1|-
ASSLGGDTEAF
>TRBV19|TRBJ2-1|TRBD2
ASSIEGLAGGSPF
>TRBV15|TRBJ2-3|-
ATSRDRAKGDTQY
>TRBV6-1|TRBJ2-7|-
ATQQVYEQY
>TRBV4-3|TRBJ1-2|-
ASSQGWTLADYGYT
>TRBV5-4|TRBJ2-7|TRBD2
ASSPGLADYEQY
>TRBV6-1|TRBJ2-6|TRBD1
ASSEDNRGRWGANVLT
>TRBV27|TRBJ2-3|-
ASSLGGALDTQY
>TRBV11-2|TRBJ2-7|-
ASSPGHGPYEQY
>TRBV19|TRBJ1-1|TRBD1
ASSGLRGRVGTEAF
>TRBV11-1|TRBJ1-2|-
ASSSSGVDGYT
>TRBV14|TRBJ2-2|TRBD1
ASSRGTGTVNTGELF
>TRBV10-3|TRBJ2-2|-
AIAEGAQAGELF
>TRBV5-1|TRBJ2-7|-
ASSRLMGPAGEQY